This T cell receptor beta chain appears in the sequencing data of a study of blood T cells in healthy people across ages. At the level of the study: About one barcoded beta molecule per two T cells was the capture yield of template switching.

The CDR3 runs 15 residues. J was trimmed by 3 bases and V by 5 bases; bases with no gene match: 8. Per the germline V gene, CDR1 is SQVTM and CDR2 is ANQGSEA. Overall study findings and caveats: The study found more naive CD4+ cells and higher diversity in long-lived than aged donors.

A sample-barcoded 5' primer and a J-beta primer mix were used in a second PCR of about 6 to 12 cycles. TCRdb recomputed calls from the 5' RACE reads with MiXCR, one row per CDR3 protein. The table shows 780,000 or so distinct CDR3 sequences, with 40% to 65% occurring only once. As regards this clonotype: Its specificity is unknown.

The origin of this receptor is a man aged 80 or over in good health. Sequenced input: blood. The chain joins TRBV29-1 to TRBJ2-2; 8 positions match TRBD2. The chain's CDR3 is CSVRRGEADTGELFF. The CDR3 bases are TGCAGCGTTCGGCGGGGGGAGGCCGACACCGGGGAGCTGTTTTTT.